Listed here are 28 T cell receptor beta chains from one sample, sequenced in a study of cytomegalovirus exposure and HLA in healthy donors. The repertoire was sequenced with immunoSEQ multiplex PCR; TCRdb's copy has only in-frame clones and lacks some. Among 330,000 or so clones listed, 75% to 90% were seen once. Sequenced: PBMCs. The receptors shown here come from a woman under 30 in good health and CMV-seronegative.

The genes are TRBV2 and TRBJ1-4, with D perhaps matching TRBD1 (5 bases). V shed 8 bases and J shed 3 bases, with 16 bases lying between them. The CDR3 is made up of 15 amino acids. Germline loops: CDR1 SNHLY, CDR2 FYNNEI. The CDR3 bases are TGTGCCAGCTCCCTTTTCGGGGGACCTAATGAAAAACTGTTTTTT. This gives the protein CASSLFGGPNEKLFF.

This rearrangement joins TRBV29-1 to TRBJ2-1; 8 bases match TRBD1. Germline CDR1 SQVTM, CDR2 ANQGSEA. Trimming cost V 4 bases and J 8 bases; bases outside gene matches: 7. The CDR3 runs 13 residues. The CDR3 loop is CSVVGQGNDEQFF. CDR3 coding DNA: TGCAGCGTTGTTGGACAGGGTAACGATGAGCAGTTCTTC.

This clone was seen more than once but under ten times. The chain is built from TRBV7-3 and TRBJ2-7; possibly TRBD2 for D (6 bases). V was cut by 5 bases and J by 0 bases, with 17 bases left in between. The CDR3 has 16 amino acids. Per germline, CDR1 SGHTA and CDR2 FQGTGA. The DNA of the CDR3 is TGTGCCAGCAGCCCAACGGTAGCGGCGAGCTCCTACGAGCAGTACTTC. Its translation is CASSPTVAASSYEQYF.

This clone was found once. J is TRBJ2-3 and V is TRBV25-1, with TRBD1 matching 9 bases. This CDR3 is 15 amino acids long. Germline V gene sequence: CDR1 MGHDK, CDR2 SYGVNS. J lost 2 bases, V lost 4 bases, and 4 bases had no gene match. CDR3 sequence (DNA): TGTGCCAGCAGTGCGGACAGGGGTTACACAGATACGCAGTATTTT. Its protein is CASSADRGYTDTQYF. The full variable domain, its missing parts supplied by reference TRBV25-1 and TRBJ2-3, is EADIYQTPRYLVIGTGKKITLECSQTMGHDKMYWYQQDPGMELHLIHYSYGVNSTEKGDLSSESTVSRIRTEHFPLTLESARPSHTSQYLCASSADRGYTDTQYFGPGTRLTVL.

This chain links TRBV29-1 with TRBJ1-1; D may be TRBD1 (5 bases). The V and J ends lost 3 bases and 2 bases respectively, with 16 bases between them. This CDR3 is built from 15 residues. Per germline, CDR1 SQVTM and CDR2 ANQGSEA. In nucleotides, the CDR3 is TGCAGCGTTGAGGATCGGGGGACCTACAACACTGAAGCTTTCTTT. Encoded protein: CSVEDRGTYNTEAFF.

The chain is built from TRBV28 and TRBJ1-5; no reliable D call. The V gene lost 4 bases and the J gene lost 5 bases, with 12 bases spanning the gap. This CDR3 is built from 14 residues. The germline V gene has CDR1 MDHEN and CDR2 SYDVKM. The DNA of the CDR3 is TGTGCCAGCAGTTCCCCGACGGGGTATCAGCCCCAGCATTTT. As protein: CASSSPTGYQPQHF.

J is TRBJ2-2 and V is TRBV5-1; the match to TRBD2 covers 9 bases. Germline lookup yields CDR1 SGHRS and CDR2 YFSETQ. This CDR3 contains 15 residues. With V trimmed by 7 bases and J by 1 base, 5 bases remained unmatched. Here the CDR3 reads CASHRTSENTGELFF. The CDR3 DNA follows: TGCGCCAGCCATAGGACTAGCGAGAACACCGGGGAGCTGTTTTTT.

The CDR3 here is CASTLGTGSYEQYF. CDR3 nucleotides: TGTGCCAGTACCCTGGGGACAGGTTCCTACGAGCAGTACTTC. This rearrangement joins TRBV19 to TRBJ2-7; TRBD1 matches at 8 bases. The CDR3 sequence is 14 residues long. Unmatched junction bases numbered 6, after V lost 7 bases and J lost 1 base. Germline V lookup: CDR1 LNHDA, CDR2 SQIVND (reference sequence).

This chain links TRBV19 with TRBJ2-1, with 7 bases identical to TRBD2. CDR1 is LNHDA and CDR2 is SQIVND in the germline V gene (reference sequence). The ends lost 5 bases at V and 2 bases at J; junction bases unmatched: 3. The CDR3 has 14 residues. The CDR3 DNA follows: TGTGCCAGTAGTGGGAGGGTCCCCTACAATGAGCAGTTCTTC. It is translated as CASSGRVPYNEQFF.

This rearrangement joins TRBV6-5 to TRBJ2-3; the D gene is possibly TRBD1 (5 bases). Trimming removed 2 bases from V and 5 bases from J, with 14 bases in between. The CDR3 spans 15 residues. Per the germline V gene, CDR1 is MNHEY and CDR2 is SVGAGI. DNA of the CDR3: TGTGCCAGCAGTTACGGCGGAGCTAGGGGAGATACGCAGTATTTT. It yields the protein CASSYGGARGDTQYF.

A few counts support this clone. The V call is TRBV7-2, the J call TRBJ1-3; TRBD1 matches 8 bases. V gave up 5 bases and J gave up 3 bases; unmatched junction bases: 6. Germline CDR1 reads SGHTA; CDR2 reads FQGNSA. The CDR3 has 15 residues. The CDR3 DNA is TGTGCCAGCAGCCAGTGGGGACAGGTTGGAAACACCATATATTTT. Its protein product is CASSQWGQVGNTIYF. Looking up the rest from reference TRBV7-2 and TRBJ1-3 gives the full variable domain: GAGVSQSPSNKVTEKGKDVELRCDPISGHTALYWYRQSLGQGLEFLIYFQGNSAPDKSGLPSDRFSAERTGGSVSTLTIQRTQQEDSAVYLCASSQWGQVGNTIYFGEGSWLTVV.

The V call is TRBV9, the J call TRBJ2-1; 11 nucleotides align to TRBD2. V shed 5 bases and J 4 bases; nucleotides not matched to a gene: 8. This CDR3 spans 16 amino acids. Germline V gene sequence: CDR1 SGDLS, CDR2 YYNGEE. The CDR3 loop is CASSQNLAGGYNEQFF. The CDR3 nucleotides are TGTGCCAGCAGTCAAAACCTAGCGGGAGGTTACAATGAGCAGTTCTTC.

With respect to this clone: This CDR3 is also generated by other DNA sequences in the sample. V gene TRBV6-5 combines with J gene TRBJ1-1; no clear D gene. Germline assignment: CDR1 MNHEY and CDR2 SVGAGI. This CDR3 comprises 13 residues. Trimming shortened V by 3 bases and J by 1 base, and 6 bases separated the two germline ends. CDR3 amino acids: CASSYGQNTEAFF. CDR3 bases: TGTGCCAGCAGTTATGGGCAGAACACTGAAGCTTTCTTT.

This chain links TRBV5-1 with TRBJ2-7; TRBD1 is a possible D gene (6 bases). Germline CDR1 and CDR2: SGHRS and YFSETQ. The V gene lost 4 bases and the J gene lost 6 bases, with 14 bases spanning the gap. This CDR3 contains 13 residues. CDR3 residues: CASSLSPGAEQYF. CDR3 nucleotide sequence: TGCGCCAGCAGCCTCTCACCAGGGGCCGAGCAGTACTTC.

The gene calls are TRBV9 and TRBJ2-2; D remains ambiguous. The CDR3 is 15 residues long. V was trimmed by 2 bases and J by 0 bases, leaving 8 bases between them. Per germline, CDR1 SGDLS and CDR2 YYNGEE. The CDR3 sequence: CASSVSDTNTGELFF. DNA of the CDR3: TGTGCCAGCAGCGTCTCTGACACGAACACCGGGGAGCTGTTTTTT.

This chain uses TRBV6-5 with TRBJ1-5, with TRBD1 identical over 9 bases. The CDR3 totals 15 residues. Trimming cost V 6 bases and J 5 bases; bases outside gene matches: 8. CDR1 is MNHEY, CDR2 SVGAGI, per germline. CDR3: CASSEGTGWHQPQHF. The CDR3 DNA sequence: TGTGCCAGCAGCGAGGGGACAGGGTGGCATCAGCCCCAGCATTTT.

In this sample, this clone turned up once. The CDR3 protein is CASSHNRDSYGYTF. CDR3 nucleotide sequence: TGTGCCAGCAGTCACAACCGGGACAGCTATGGCTACACCTTC. The chain links TRBV6-1 to TRBJ1-2; 7 bases are a match to TRBD1. The CDR3 runs 14 residues. Trimming at V came to 5 bases and at J to 4 bases, leaving 7 bases not matched to a gene. Germline CDR1 MNHNS, CDR2 SASEGT.

CDR3 in amino acids: CASSPGLDKNIQYF. For the CDR3, the DNA is TGTGCCAGCAGCCCCGGACTAGACAAAAACATTCAGTACTTC. V usage is TRBV2 and J usage is TRBJ2-4; 7 bases are a match to TRBD2. Germline-derived CDR1 and CDR2 are SNHLY and FYNNEI. Trimming removed 6 bases from V and 3 bases from J; junction bases left unmatched: 5. CDR3 length: 14 amino acids.

The chain links TRBV9 to TRBJ2-1; 11 bases fit TRBD2. Germline trimming cut 4 bases from V and 9 bases from J; bases unmatched to any gene: 9. Germline V gene data show CDR1 as SGDLS and CDR2 as YYNGEE. This CDR3 contains 15 residues. The CDR3 DNA reads as TGTGCCAGCAGCTCTAGCGGGAGGCCGGACGGTGAGCAGTTCTTC. Residues: CASSSSGRPDGEQFF.

In its sample, this clone was seen once. This chain links TRBV7-9 with TRBJ1-1, with TRBD1 matching over 7 bases. The junction had 3 bases not matched to a gene; V was cut back by 1 base and J by 4 bases. The CDR3 spans 14 residues. Germline V CDR1 and CDR2: SEHNR, FQNEAQ (reference sequence). The DNA of the CDR3 is TGTGCCAGCAGCTTAGGGACAGGAAGCACTGAAGCTTTCTTT. Translated, it gives CASSLGTGSTEAFF.

The chain combines TRBV4-1 with TRBJ2-1, with TRBD2 as a possible D gene (5 bases). The germline V gene has CDR1 MGHRA and CDR2 YSYEKL. The CDR3 length is 15 residues. Trimming took off 4 bases at V and 9 bases at J, with 19 bases between the two ends. This chain's CDR3 is CASSPASAHGGEQFF. CDR3 DNA sequence: TGCGCCAGCAGCCCCGCATCGGCCCATGGAGGTGAGCAGTTCTTC.

V gene TRBV4-1 combines with J gene TRBJ1-5; D is possibly TRBD1 (5 bases). Germline values: CDR1 MGHRA, CDR2 YSYEKL. There are 16 residues in the CDR3. V lost 0 bases to trimming and J lost 3 bases, with 12 bases between them. The CDR3 DNA reads as TGCGCCAGCAGCCAAGAGGGCAGGGCGAACAATCAGCCCCAGCATTTT. Amino acid sequence: CASSQEGRANNQPQHF.

This clone was counted only a few times. The chain joins TRBV7-7 to TRBJ1-5; D uncertain. Trimming removed 5 bases from V and 4 bases from J, with 9 bases in between. Germline V gene lookup returns CDR1 SSHAT and CDR2 FNYEAQ (reference sequence). The CDR3 runs 13 residues. The CDR3 protein is CASSVSENQPQHF. In nucleotides, the CDR3 is TGTGCCAGCAGCGTGTCAGAAAATCAGCCCCAGCATTTT.

V is TRBV4-2 and J is TRBJ2-1, with D tentatively TRBD2 (5 bases). The germline V gene has CDR1 LGHNA and CDR2 YNFKEQ. The CDR3 contains 14 residues. V was cut by 5 bases and J by 5 bases, with 13 bases left in between. CDR3 protein: CASSSPDSDNEQFF. The CDR3, as DNA: TGTGCCAGCAGCTCTCCGGACTCGGACAATGAGCAGTTCTTC.

This chain uses TRBV4-2 with TRBJ2-2; D unclear. In germline, CDR1 is LGHNA, CDR2 YNFKEQ. This CDR3 is 13 amino acids long. The V end was cut by 4 bases, the J end by 3 bases, with 6 bases between. CDR3 protein: CASSPTYTGELFF. In DNA, the CDR3 is TGTGCCAGCAGCCCGACTTACACCGGGGAGCTGTTTTTT.

The chain combines TRBV7-8 with TRBJ2-1, with D tentatively TRBD1 (6 bases). The V end lost 1 base, the J end lost 14 bases, and 18 bases lay between the germline ends. CDR3 length: 14 residues. CDR1 and CDR2 from the germline V gene are SGHVS and FQNEAQ. This CDR3 is CASSLVAGVESEFF. The CDR3 DNA is TGTGCCAGCAGCTTAGTGGCAGGGGTCGAAAGTGAGTTCTTC.

The CDR3 coding sequence is TGCAGCGCCACCACCGGGACAGGTGTCTACGAGCAGTACTTC. Protein product: CSATTGTGVYEQYF. V and J are TRBV29-1 and TRBJ2-7, with 8 bases lining up with TRBD1. With V trimmed by 7 bases and J by 3 bases, 11 bases remained unmatched. CDR1 is SQVTM, CDR2 ANQGSEA, per germline. This CDR3 is built from 14 residues.

This clone was recorded once. The rearrangement links TRBV6-5 to TRBJ2-2, with a weak D call TRBD2 (5 bases). Trimming shortened V by 2 bases and J by 4 bases, and 14 bases separated the two germline ends. CDR3 length: 16 amino acids. Germline CDR1 and CDR2: MNHEY and SVGAGI. This CDR3 is CASSYSSASGTGELFF. CDR3 nucleotides: TGTGCCAGCAGTTACAGTAGCGCCTCGGGCACCGGGGAGCTGTTTTTT.